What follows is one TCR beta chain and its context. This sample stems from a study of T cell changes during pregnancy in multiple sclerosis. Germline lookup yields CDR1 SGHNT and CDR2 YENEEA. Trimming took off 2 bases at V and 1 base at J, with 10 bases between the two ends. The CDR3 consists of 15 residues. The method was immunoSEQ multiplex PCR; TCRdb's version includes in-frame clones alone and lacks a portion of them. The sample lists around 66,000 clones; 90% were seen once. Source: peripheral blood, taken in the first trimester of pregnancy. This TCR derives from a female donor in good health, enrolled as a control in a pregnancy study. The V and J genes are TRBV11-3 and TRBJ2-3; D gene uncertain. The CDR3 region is CASSLPGLGTDTQYF. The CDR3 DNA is TGTGCCAGCAGCTTACCTGGGCTCGGCACAGATACGCAGTATTTT.